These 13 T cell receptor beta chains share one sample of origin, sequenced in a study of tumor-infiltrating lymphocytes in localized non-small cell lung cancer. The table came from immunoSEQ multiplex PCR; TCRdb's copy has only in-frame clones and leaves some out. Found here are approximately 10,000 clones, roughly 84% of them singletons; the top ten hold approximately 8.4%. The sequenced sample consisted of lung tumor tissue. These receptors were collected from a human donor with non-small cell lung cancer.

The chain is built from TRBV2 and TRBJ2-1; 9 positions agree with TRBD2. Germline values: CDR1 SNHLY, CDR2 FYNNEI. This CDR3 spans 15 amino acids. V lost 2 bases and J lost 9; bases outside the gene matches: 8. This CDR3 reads CASSEYVSGSREQFF. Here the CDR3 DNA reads TGTGCCAGCAGTGAATATGTTAGCGGGAGTCGTGAGCAGTTCTTC.

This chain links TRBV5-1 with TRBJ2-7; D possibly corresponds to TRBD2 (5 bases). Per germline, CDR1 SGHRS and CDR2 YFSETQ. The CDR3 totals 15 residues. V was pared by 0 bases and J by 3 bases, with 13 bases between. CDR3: CASSLDGVRIYEQYF. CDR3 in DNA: TGCGCCAGCAGCTTGGACGGGGTACGTATCTACGAGCAGTACTTC.

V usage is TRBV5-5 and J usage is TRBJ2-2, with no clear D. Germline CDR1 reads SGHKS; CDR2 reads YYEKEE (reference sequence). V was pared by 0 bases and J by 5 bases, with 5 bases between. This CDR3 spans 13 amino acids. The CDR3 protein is CASSLVGTGELFF. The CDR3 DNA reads TGTGCCAGCAGCTTGGTGGGGACCGGGGAGCTGTTTTTT. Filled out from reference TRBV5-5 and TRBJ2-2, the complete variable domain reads DAGVTQSPTHLIKTRGQQVTLRCSPISGHKSVSWYQQVLGQGPQFIFQYYEKEERGRGNFPDRFSARQFPNYSSELNVNALLLGDSALYLCASSLVGTGELFFGEGSRLTVL.

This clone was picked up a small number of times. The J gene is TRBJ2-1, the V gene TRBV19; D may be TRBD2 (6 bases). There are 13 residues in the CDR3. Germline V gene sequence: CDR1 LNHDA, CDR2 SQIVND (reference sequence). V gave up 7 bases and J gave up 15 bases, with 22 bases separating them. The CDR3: CASKLAGARRVFF. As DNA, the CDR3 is TGTGCCAGTAAACTAGCCGGAGCTCGTAGGGTGTTCTTC.

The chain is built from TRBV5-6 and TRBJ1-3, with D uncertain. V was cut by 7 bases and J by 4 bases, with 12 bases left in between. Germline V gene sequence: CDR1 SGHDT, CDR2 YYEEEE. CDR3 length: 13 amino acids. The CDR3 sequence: CASAPQRGNTIYF. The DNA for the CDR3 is TGTGCCAGCGCCCCCCAACGGGGAAACACCATATATTTT.

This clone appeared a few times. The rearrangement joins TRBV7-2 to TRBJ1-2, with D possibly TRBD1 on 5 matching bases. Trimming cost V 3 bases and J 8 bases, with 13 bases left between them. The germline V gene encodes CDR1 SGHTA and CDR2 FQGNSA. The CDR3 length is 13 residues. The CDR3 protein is CASSLGGVRGYTF. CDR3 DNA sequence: TGTGCCAGCAGCTTGGGAGGGGTGCGGGGCTACACCTTC.

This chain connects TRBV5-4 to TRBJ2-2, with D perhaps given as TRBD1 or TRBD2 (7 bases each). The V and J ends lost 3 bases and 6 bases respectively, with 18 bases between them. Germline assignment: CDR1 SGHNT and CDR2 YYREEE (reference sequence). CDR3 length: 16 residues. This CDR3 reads CASSSPQGEGAGELFF. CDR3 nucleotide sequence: TGTGCCAGCAGCTCCCCCCAGGGGGAGGGCGCCGGGGAGCTGTTTTTT.

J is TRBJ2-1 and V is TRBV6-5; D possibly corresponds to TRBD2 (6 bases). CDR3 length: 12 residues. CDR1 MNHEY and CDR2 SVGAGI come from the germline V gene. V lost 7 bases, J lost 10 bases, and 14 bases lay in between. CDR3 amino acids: CASNGLGREQFF. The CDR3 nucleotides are TGTGCCAGCAACGGTCTGGGGAGGGAGCAGTTCTTC.

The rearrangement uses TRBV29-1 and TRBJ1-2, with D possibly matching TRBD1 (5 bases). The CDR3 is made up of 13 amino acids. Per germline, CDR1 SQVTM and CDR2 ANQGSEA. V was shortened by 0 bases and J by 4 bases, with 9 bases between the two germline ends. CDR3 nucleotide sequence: TGCAGCGTTGAAGATTTCGGGACCTATGGCTACACCTTC. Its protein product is CSVEDFGTYGYTF. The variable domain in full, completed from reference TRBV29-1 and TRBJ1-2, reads SAVISQKPSRDICQRGTSLTIQCQVDSQVTMMFWYRQQPGQSLTLIATANQGSEATYESGFVIDKFPISRPNLTFSTLTVSNMSPEDSSIYLCSVEDFGTYGYTFGSGTRLTVV.

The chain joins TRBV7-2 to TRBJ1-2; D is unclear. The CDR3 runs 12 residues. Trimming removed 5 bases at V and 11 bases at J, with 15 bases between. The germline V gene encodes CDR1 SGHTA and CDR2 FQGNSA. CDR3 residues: CASSPLEPWYTF. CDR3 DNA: TGTGCCAGCAGCCCCTTGGAGCCCTGGTACACCTTC.

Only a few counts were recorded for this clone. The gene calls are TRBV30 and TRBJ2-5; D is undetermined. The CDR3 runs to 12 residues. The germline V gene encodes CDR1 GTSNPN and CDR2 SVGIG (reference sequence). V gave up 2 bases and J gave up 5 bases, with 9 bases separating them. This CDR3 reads CAWSNTGETQYF. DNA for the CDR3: TGTGCCTGGAGTAACACTGGTGAGACCCAGTACTTC. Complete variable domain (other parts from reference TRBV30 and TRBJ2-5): SQTIHQWPATLVQPVGSPLSLECTVEGTSNPNLYWYRQAAGRGLQLLFYSVGIGQISSEVPQNLSASRPQDRQFILSSKKLLLSDSGFYLCAWSNTGETQYFGPGTRLLVL.

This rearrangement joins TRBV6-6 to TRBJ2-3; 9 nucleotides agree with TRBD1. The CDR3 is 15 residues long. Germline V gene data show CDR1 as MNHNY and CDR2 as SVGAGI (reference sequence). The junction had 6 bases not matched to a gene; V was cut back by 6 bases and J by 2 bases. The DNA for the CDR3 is TGTGCCAGCAGCTCCGGGACAGGGAACACAGATACGCAGTATTTT. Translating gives CASSSGTGNTDTQYF.

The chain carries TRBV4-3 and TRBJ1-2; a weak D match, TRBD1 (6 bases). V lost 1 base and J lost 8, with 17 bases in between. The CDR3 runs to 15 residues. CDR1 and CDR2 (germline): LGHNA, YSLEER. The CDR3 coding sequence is TGCGCCAGCAGCCAAGCAGGGGCAAGATCTGTCGGCTACACCTTC. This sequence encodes CASSQAGARSVGYTF.